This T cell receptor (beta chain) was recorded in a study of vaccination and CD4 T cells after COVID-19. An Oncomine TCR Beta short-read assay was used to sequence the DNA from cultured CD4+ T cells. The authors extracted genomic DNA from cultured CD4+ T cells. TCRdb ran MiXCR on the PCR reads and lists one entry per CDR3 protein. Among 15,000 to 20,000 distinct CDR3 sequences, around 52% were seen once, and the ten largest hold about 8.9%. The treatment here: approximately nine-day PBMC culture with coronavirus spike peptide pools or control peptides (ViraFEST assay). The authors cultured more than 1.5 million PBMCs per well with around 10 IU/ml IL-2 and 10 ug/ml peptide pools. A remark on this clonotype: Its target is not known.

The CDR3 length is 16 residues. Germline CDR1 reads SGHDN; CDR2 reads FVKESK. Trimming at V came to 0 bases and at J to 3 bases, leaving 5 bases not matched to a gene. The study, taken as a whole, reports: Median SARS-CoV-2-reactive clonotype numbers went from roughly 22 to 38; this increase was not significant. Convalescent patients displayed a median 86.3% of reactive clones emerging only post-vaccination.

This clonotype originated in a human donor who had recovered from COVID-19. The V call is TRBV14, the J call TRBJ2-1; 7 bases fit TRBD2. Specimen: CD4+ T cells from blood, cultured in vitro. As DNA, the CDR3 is TGTGCCAGCAGCCAAGAGTGGCTAGCGGTCTACAATGAGCAGTTCTTC. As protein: CASSQEWLAVYNEQFF.